One and the same sample provided the 16 T cell receptor beta chains below, sequenced in a study of CD4 and CD8 cells across lung adenocarcinoma regions. Using its own MiXCR run on the PCR reads, TCRdb lists one record per CDR3 protein. Of about 12,000 distinct CDR3 sequences listed, 53% are singletons. Input material: CD8+ T cells from the center of a lung tumor. Every receptor here comes from a female donor with lung adenocarcinoma. The CD4 and CD8 labels of this study may be unreliable.

This chain connects TRBV6-1 to TRBJ2-7, with TRBD1 matching over 7 bases. Germline V CDR1 and CDR2: MNHNS, SASEGT. V lost 8 bases and J lost 0; bases outside the gene matches: 13. The CDR3 has 16 amino acids. The CDR3 bases are TGTGCCAGCGCGCCAACCGGGACAGCTCGCTCCTACGAGCAGTACTTC. Its translation: CASAPTGTARSYEQYF.

This clonotype was recorded a few times. This chain uses TRBV6-1 with TRBJ1-6; a weak D match, TRBD1 (6 bases). Trimming left V 1 base short and J 10 bases short, with 8 bases between. Germline CDR1 is MNHNS and CDR2 is SASEGT. The CDR3 has 13 amino acids. The CDR3 coding sequence is TGTGCCAGCAGTGAAGGGACAGACTCACCCCTCCACTTT. Translation: CASSEGTDSPLHF.

The chain employs TRBV27 and TRBJ2-4; D remains unclear. The germline gives CDR1 MNHEY, CDR2 SMNVEV (reference sequence). V was cut by 6 bases and J by 0 bases, with 6 bases left in between. This CDR3 is built from 13 residues. This chain's CDR3 is CASRAIAKNIQYF. The DNA for the CDR3 is TGTGCCAGCAGGGCGATAGCCAAAAACATTCAGTACTTC.

This clonotype was found many times. The chain recombines TRBV27 with TRBJ2-3, with unresolved D. Trimming pared 2 bases from V and 2 bases from J, leaving 5 bases between. The CDR3 runs to 13 residues. Germline loops: CDR1 MNHEY, CDR2 SMNVEV (reference sequence). The CDR3 reads CASSLRLTDTQYF. The CDR3 DNA reads TGTGCCAGCAGTTTACGACTCACAGATACGCAGTATTTT.

The rearrangement links TRBV6-1 to TRBJ1-2, with 12 positions matching TRBD1. Germline CDR1 is MNHNS and CDR2 is SASEGT. V lost 2 bases, J lost 8 bases, and 9 bases stayed unmatched. The CDR3 is made up of 16 amino acids. CDR3 residues: CASSEFPGTGGNGYTF. The CDR3 DNA follows: TGTGCCAGCAGTGAATTCCCCGGGACAGGGGGCAACGGCTACACCTTC.

The chain links TRBV7-2 to TRBJ2-1, with TRBD2 matching over 7 bases. The CDR3 runs 14 residues. Germline V gene sequence: CDR1 SGHTA, CDR2 FQGNSA. V lost 6 bases, J lost 0 bases, and 2 bases stayed unmatched. CDR3 protein: CASRGGSSYNEQFF. As DNA, the CDR3 is TGTGCCAGCAGGGGGGGGAGCTCCTACAATGAGCAGTTCTTC. The variable domain in full, with the rest retrieved from reference TRBV7-2 and TRBJ2-1, is GAGVSQSPSNKVTEKGKDVELRCDPISGHTALYWYRQSLGQGLEFLIYFQGNSAPDKSGLPSDRFSAERTGGSVSTLTIQRTQQEDSAVYLCASRGGSSYNEQFFGPGTRLTVL.

Turning to this clonotype: One end of the junction fails to match germline, which may point to a read error. CDR3 coding DNA: TGTGCGGCCAAGGTGGGCCGTGGCCAAGATACGCAGTATTTC. Translated: CAAKVGRGQDTQYF. V gene TRBV6-1 combines with J gene TRBJ2-3; no clear D. CDR3 size: 14 residues. The V gene's germline CDR1 is MNHNS and CDR2 SASEGT.

There are many counts of this clonotype. The chain has TRBV6-2 or TRBV6-3 and TRBJ2-5, with 8 bases matching TRBD2. Germline CDR1 MNHEY, CDR2 SVGEGT. This CDR3 contains 17 residues. Trimming took 5 bases from V and 0 from J; bases not matched to a gene: 11. This chain's CDR3 is CASSPDLAGRYQETQYF. CDR3 sequence (DNA): TGTGCCAGCAGTCCCGACTTAGCGGGGCGGTACCAAGAGACCCAGTACTTC.

The chain joins TRBV6-2 or TRBV6-3 to TRBJ2-3; 14 nucleotides agree with TRBD2. Germline CDR1 MNHEY, CDR2 SVGEGT. The CDR3 covers 19 residues. V lost 0 bases, J lost 7 bases, and 12 bases stayed unmatched. CDR3 sequence reads: CASSYSLGLAGGYGNTQYF. For the CDR3, the DNA is TGTGCCAGCAGTTACTCGTTAGGACTAGCGGGAGGTTATGGGAATACGCAGTATTTT.

The genes are TRBV6-1 and TRBJ2-3, with D perhaps TRBD1 (6 bases). The germline V gene encodes CDR1 MNHNS and CDR2 SASEGT. The CDR3 is 17 amino acids. Trimming stripped 7 bases from V and 0 bases from J, with 20 bases between. CDR3 nucleotides: TGTGCCAGCATATTCCCCAGGGGCAGAATTAGCACAGATACGCAGTATTTT. It translates to CASIFPRGRISTDTQYF.

The rearrangement links TRBV7-6 to TRBJ2-1; 8 nucleotides line up with TRBD1. Gene TRBJ2-5 matches the end of the DNA better, so the J call may be wrong. The CDR3 is made up of 18 amino acids. Germline CDR1 and CDR2: SGHVS and FNYEAQ. The CDR3 reads CASSFHHPPGQGGETQYF. CDR3 DNA: TGTGCCAGCAGCTTCCATCACCCCCCCGGACAGGGTGGGGAGACCCAGTACTTC.

The chain joins TRBV6-1 to TRBJ2-1; D unresolved. The J call may be in error: the DNA end matches TRBJ2-7 better. The germline V gene has CDR1 MNHNS and CDR2 SASEGT. The CDR3 length is 16 residues. In DNA, the CDR3 is TGTGCCAGCAGCGGTTCCACGATTACGGCCCGTTACGAGCAGTACTTC. Amino acids: CASSGSTITARYEQYF.

This clonotype appeared a few times. The genes are TRBV4-2 and TRBJ2-2; 8 nucleotides match TRBD2. V gave up 3 bases and J gave up 4 bases; unmatched junction bases: 10. CDR3 length: 17 amino acids. The germline gives CDR1 LGHNA, CDR2 YNFKEQ. The chain's CDR3 is CASSHWTSRVPTGELFF. The CDR3 region has the DNA TGTGCCAGCAGCCACTGGACTAGCAGGGTGCCCACCGGGGAGCTGTTTTTT.

The V gene is TRBV5-4, the J gene TRBJ2-5; D possibly corresponds to TRBD2 (6 bases). Germline V gene data show CDR1 as SGHNT and CDR2 as YYREEE (reference sequence). Trimming cost V 6 bases and J 1 base, with 10 bases left between them. The CDR3 consists of 13 residues. The CDR3 DNA follows: TGTGCCAGCAAGAGGAGGGGCCAAGAGACCCAGTACTTC. This codes for CASKRRGQETQYF.

This clonotype was found once. The chain is built from TRBV27 and TRBJ2-7, with D possibly matching TRBD1 (6 bases). Germline-derived CDR1 and CDR2 are MNHEY and SMNVEV (reference sequence). The CDR3 loop spans 15 amino acids. Trimming stripped 6 bases from V and 3 bases from J, with 18 bases between. CDR3: CASSPGLGQHYEQYF. CDR3 sequence (DNA): TGTGCCAGCAGCCCTGGCCTCGGACAGCACTACGAGCAGTACTTC.

This clonotype has only a few counts. The chain couples TRBV4-1 to TRBJ2-1; TRBD2 agrees at 8 bases. Germline loops: CDR1 MGHRA, CDR2 YSYEKL. CDR3 length: 17 amino acids. V lost 1 base to trimming and J lost 5 bases; unmatched junction nucleotides: 10. The CDR3 region is CASSQGQLAASNNEQFF. As DNA, the CDR3 is TGCGCCAGCAGCCAAGGCCAACTAGCGGCGAGCAACAATGAGCAGTTCTTC.